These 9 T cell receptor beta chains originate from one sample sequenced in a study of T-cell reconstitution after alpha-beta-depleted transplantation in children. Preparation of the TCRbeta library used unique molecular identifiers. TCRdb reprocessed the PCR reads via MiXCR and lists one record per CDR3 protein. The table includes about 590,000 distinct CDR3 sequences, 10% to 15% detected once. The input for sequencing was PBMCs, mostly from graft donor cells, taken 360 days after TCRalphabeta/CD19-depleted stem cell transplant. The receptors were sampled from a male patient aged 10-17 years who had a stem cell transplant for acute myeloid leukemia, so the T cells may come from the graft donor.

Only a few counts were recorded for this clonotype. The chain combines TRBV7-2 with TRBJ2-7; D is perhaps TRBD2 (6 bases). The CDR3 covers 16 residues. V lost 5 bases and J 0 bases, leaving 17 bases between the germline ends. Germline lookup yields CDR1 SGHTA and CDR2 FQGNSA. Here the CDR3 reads CASSPRRGMVSYEQYF. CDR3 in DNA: TGTGCCAGCAGCCCCAGACGGGGGATGGTCTCCTACGAGCAGTACTTC.

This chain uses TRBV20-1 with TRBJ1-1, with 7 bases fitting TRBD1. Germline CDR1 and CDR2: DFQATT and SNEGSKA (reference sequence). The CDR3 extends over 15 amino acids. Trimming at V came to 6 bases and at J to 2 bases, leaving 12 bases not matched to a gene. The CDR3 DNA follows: TGCAGTGCCAACCCCGTGGCAGGGGGAAACACTGAAGCTTTCTTT. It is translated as CSANPVAGGNTEAFF.

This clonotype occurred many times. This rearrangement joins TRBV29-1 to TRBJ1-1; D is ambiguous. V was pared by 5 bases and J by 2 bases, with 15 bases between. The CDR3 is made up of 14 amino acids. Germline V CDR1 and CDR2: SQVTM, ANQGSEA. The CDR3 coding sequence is TGCAGCGTTCCAGCCGTTAGACTAAACACTGAAGCTTTCTTT. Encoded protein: CSVPAVRLNTEAFF.

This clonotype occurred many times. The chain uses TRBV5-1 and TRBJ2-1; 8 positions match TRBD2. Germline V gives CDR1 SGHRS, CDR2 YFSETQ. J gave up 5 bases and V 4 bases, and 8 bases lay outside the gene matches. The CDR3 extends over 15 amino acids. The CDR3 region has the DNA TGCGCCAGCAGCGGTCAACTAGCGGCAAACAATGAGCAGTTCTTC. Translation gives CASSGQLAANNEQFF. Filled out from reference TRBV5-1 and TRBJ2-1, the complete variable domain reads KAGVTQTPRYLIKTRGQQVTLSCSPISGHRSVSWYQQTPGQGLQFLFEYFSETQRNKGNFPGRFSGRQFSNSRSEMNVSTLELGDSALYLCASSGQLAANNEQFFGPGTRLTVL.

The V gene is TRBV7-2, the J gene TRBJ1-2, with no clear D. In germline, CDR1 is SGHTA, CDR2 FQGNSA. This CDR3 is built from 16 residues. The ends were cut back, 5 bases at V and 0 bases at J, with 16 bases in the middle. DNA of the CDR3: TGTGCCAGCAGCCCGGGCGCGCGGCCCCCTAACTATGGCTACACCTTC. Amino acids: CASSPGARPPNYGYTF.

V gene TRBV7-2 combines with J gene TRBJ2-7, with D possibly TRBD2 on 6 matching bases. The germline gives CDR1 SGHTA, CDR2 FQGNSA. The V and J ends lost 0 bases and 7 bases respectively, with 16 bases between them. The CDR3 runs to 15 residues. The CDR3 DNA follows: TGTGCCAGCAGCTTAGCGCTGTTGGCAGGGAGGGAGCAGTACTTC. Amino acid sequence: CASSLALLAGREQYF.

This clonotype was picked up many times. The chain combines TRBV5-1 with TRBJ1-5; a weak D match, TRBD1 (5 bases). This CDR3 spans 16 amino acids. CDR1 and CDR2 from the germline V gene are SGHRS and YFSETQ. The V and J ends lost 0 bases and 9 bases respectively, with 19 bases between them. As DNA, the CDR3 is TGCGCCAGCAGCTTGGTCCCGGGGAGGACTGGGGGGCCCCAGCATTTT. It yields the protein CASSLVPGRTGGPQHF.

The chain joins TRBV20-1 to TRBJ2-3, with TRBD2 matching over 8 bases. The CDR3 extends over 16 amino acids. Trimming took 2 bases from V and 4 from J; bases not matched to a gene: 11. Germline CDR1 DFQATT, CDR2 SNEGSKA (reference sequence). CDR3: CSARRATGGPADTQYF. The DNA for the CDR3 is TGCAGTGCTAGAAGAGCGACGGGAGGGCCTGCAGATACGCAGTATTTT.

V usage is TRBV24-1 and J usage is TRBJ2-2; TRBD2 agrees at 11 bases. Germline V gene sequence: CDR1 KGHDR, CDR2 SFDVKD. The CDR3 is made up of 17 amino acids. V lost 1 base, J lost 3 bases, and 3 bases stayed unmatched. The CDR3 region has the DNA TGTGCCACCAGTGATTTACCGGGACTAGCGGACACCGGGGAGCTGTTTTTT. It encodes CATSDLPGLADTGELFF.